These 26 T cell receptor beta chains were sequenced from one sample in a study of HIV-infected patients and healthy controls. TCRdb called the 5' RACE reads again in MiXCR, with one record for every CDR3 protein. The table lists under 20,000 distinct CDR3 sequences, approximately 16% of them singletons. Input material: CD8+ T cells from blood. Source of these receptors: a human donor in good health.

The chain has TRBV6-5 and TRBJ2-3, with 10 bases lining up with TRBD2. Per the germline V gene, CDR1 is MNHEY and CDR2 is SVGAGI. The CDR3 runs 15 residues. Losses at the gene ends were 2 bases for V and 1 base for J; bases not matched to a gene: 0. The CDR3 loop reads CASSYGTSGTDTQYF. CDR3 DNA sequence: TGTGCCAGCAGTTACGGGACTAGCGGCACAGATACGCAGTATTTT.

This clonotype was seen at least ten times. The chain's CDR3 is CASSARTSGVMSSYNEQFF. In DNA form, the CDR3 reads TGTGCCAGCAGCGCCCGGACTAGCGGGGTCATGAGCTCCTACAATGAGCAGTTCTTC. This chain joins TRBV9 and TRBJ2-1, with 12 positions matching TRBD2. This CDR3 is built from 19 residues. Unmatched junction bases numbered 10, after V lost 3 bases and J lost 0 bases. The germline V gene encodes CDR1 SGDLS and CDR2 YYNGEE.

This clonotype was found many times. The chain employs TRBV4-3 and TRBJ1-3, with D maybe TRBD1 (6 bases). Trimming took 0 bases from V and 4 from J, leaving 16 bases between them. CDR1 is LGHNA, CDR2 YSLEER, per germline. This CDR3 is 17 amino acids long. The DNA for the CDR3 is TGCGCCAGCAGCCAAGATGGCGGGGGCGCATCAGGAAACACCATATATTTT. This encodes CASSQDGGGASGNTIYF.

The rearrangement links TRBV7-9 to TRBJ2-1; 15 positions match TRBD2. V shed 4 bases, J shed 6 bases, and the junction held 4 bases outside the gene matches. Germline V gene data show CDR1 as SEHNR and CDR2 as FQNEAQ (reference sequence). CDR3 length: 16 residues. Here the CDR3 DNA reads TGTGCCAGCAGCTCAGGACTAGCGGGAGGGGTCAATGAGCAGTTCTTC. Translation gives CASSSGLAGGVNEQFF.

J is TRBJ2-7 and V is TRBV7-9, with D perhaps TRBD1 (6 bases). The CDR3 loop spans 12 amino acids. The germline CDR1 and CDR2 sequences are SEHNR and FQNEAQ (reference sequence). The V and J ends lost 5 bases and 4 bases respectively, with 9 bases between them. DNA of the CDR3: TGTGCCAGCAGCGCCACAGGGTACGAGCAGTACTTC. Residues: CASSATGYEQYF.

This clonotype was detected ten times or more. The rearrangement joins TRBV29-1 to TRBJ2-1; 12 bases are shared with TRBD1. V lost 3 bases to trimming and J lost 4 bases; unmatched junction nucleotides: 4. This CDR3 region has 15 residues. In germline, CDR1 is SQVTM, CDR2 ANQGSEA. The CDR3 region is CSVDLGQGAYNEQFF. As DNA, the CDR3 is TGCAGCGTTGACCTGGGACAGGGGGCTTACAATGAGCAGTTCTTC.

At least ten counts were recorded for this clonotype. The chain recombines TRBV6-4 with TRBJ2-1, with 11 bases that match TRBD2. Germline trimming cut 3 bases from V and 8 bases from J; bases unmatched to any gene: 3. The CDR3 is 14 amino acids. The germline gives CDR1 MRHNA, CDR2 SNTAGT. The CDR3 here is CASSELAGGDEQFF. Here the CDR3 DNA reads TGTGCCAGCAGTGAGCTAGCGGGAGGCGATGAGCAGTTCTTC.

A remark on this clonotype: Its ends do not fully match the called genes, so a read error is possible. V usage is TRBV20-1 and J usage is TRBJ2-2; 8 bases map to TRBD2. The CDR3 has 14 amino acids. Germline CDR1 reads DFQATT; CDR2 reads SNEGSKA (reference sequence). In DNA, the CDR3 is TGCAGTATAACAAGCGGGGGCAACACCGAGGAGCTGTTTTTT. It specifies CSITSGGNTEELFF.

This clonotype appeared many times. The J gene is TRBJ1-5, the V gene TRBV19; the match to TRBD1 covers 7 bases. Trimming at V came to 8 bases and at J to 5 bases, leaving 6 bases not matched to a gene. CDR3 length: 13 residues. Germline CDR1 and CDR2: LNHDA and SQIVND (reference sequence). CDR3 in amino acids: CASEQGSHQPQHF. DNA for the CDR3: TGTGCCAGTGAACAGGGGAGCCATCAGCCCCAGCATTTT.

The rearrangement joins TRBV16 to TRBJ1-1; a weak D match, TRBD1 (5 bases). V lost 1 base and J 3 bases, leaving 9 bases between the germline ends. Germline V gene lookup returns CDR1 KGHSY and CDR2 FQNENV. The CDR3 runs to 14 residues. The CDR3 loop reads CASSQLGRDTEAFF. The CDR3 DNA sequence: TGTGCCAGCAGCCAATTGGGCAGGGACACTGAAGCTTTCTTT.

This clonotype was observed a handful of times. The V call is TRBV28, the J call TRBJ1-1; D not resolved. The germline gives CDR1 MDHEN, CDR2 SYDVKM. CDR3 length: 13 amino acids. Deletions cut 3 bases from V and 1 base from J, with 6 bases between. The CDR3 sequence is CASSFRANTEAFF. The CDR3 bases are TGTGCCAGCAGTTTCAGAGCGAACACTGAAGCTTTCTTT. The complete variable domain, with remaining parts taken from reference TRBV28 and TRBJ1-1, reads DVKVTQSSRYLVKRTGEKVFLECVQDMDHENMFWYRQDPGLGLRLIYFSYDVKMKEKGDIPEGYSVSREKKERFSLILESASTNQTSMYLCASSFRANTEAFFGQGTRLTVV.

This clonotype occurred many times. The chain couples TRBV9 to TRBJ2-1, with D possibly being TRBD2 (6 bases). The V gene lost 2 bases and the J gene lost 6 bases, with 6 bases spanning the gap. This CDR3 comprises 12 residues. Germline CDR1 is SGDLS and CDR2 is YYNGEE. CDR3 region: CASSVSGNEQFF. The CDR3 coding sequence is TGTGCCAGCAGCGTTAGCGGCAATGAGCAGTTCTTC.

This clonotype was counted between two and nine times. CDR3 residues: CAVQDPPDAKLFF. CDR3 nucleotides: TGTGCCGTCCAGGATCCCCCAGACGCAAAACTGTTTTTT. The chain couples TRBV5-4 to TRBJ1-4; D is undetermined. The length of the CDR3 is 13 residues. Looked up from germline, CDR1 is SGHNT and CDR2 is YYREEE (reference sequence). Deletions cut 10 bases from V and 10 bases from J, with 20 bases between.

This clonotype was counted a few times. The V call is TRBV6-5, the J call TRBJ1-1; 9 bases map to TRBD1. Per the germline V gene, CDR1 is MNHEY and CDR2 is SVGAGI. CDR3 size: 15 residues. V lost 6 bases to trimming and J lost 1 base; unmatched junction nucleotides: 6. In nucleotides, the CDR3 is TGTGCCAGCAGCCTTCGACAGGGGGAGAACACTGAAGCTTTCTTT. This codes for CASSLRQGENTEAFF.

This sequence joins TRBV9 and TRBJ2-1; D is uncertain. V was clipped by 0 bases and J by 6 bases, with 13 bases between them. The CDR3 sequence is 15 residues long. Germline V CDR1 and CDR2: SGDLS, YYNGEE. Written as DNA, the CDR3 is TGTGCCAGCAGCGTAGCGGGCAGCTTGGGCAATGAGCAGTTCTTC. Amino acids: CASSVAGSLGNEQFF.

This clonotype was detected a few times. This sequence joins TRBV4-2 and TRBJ2-3; 9 bases match TRBD1. With V trimmed by 0 bases and J by 2 bases, 3 bases remained unmatched. The CDR3 is made up of 16 amino acids. Germline V gene data show CDR1 as LGHNA and CDR2 as YNFKEQ. Written as DNA, the CDR3 is TGTGCCAGCAGCCAAGAAGGGGACAGGGTCACAGATACGCAGTATTTT. This translates into CASSQEGDRVTDTQYF.

This clonotype was observed at least ten times. The V and J genes are TRBV4-3 and TRBJ2-3; the D is unclear. This CDR3 contains 15 residues. The germline gives CDR1 LGHNA, CDR2 YSLEER. Trimming shortened V by 0 bases and J by 2 bases, and 9 bases separated the two germline ends. The CDR3 sequence: CASSQEASYTDTQYF. The CDR3 DNA is TGCGCCAGCAGCCAAGAAGCTAGTTACACAGATACGCAGTATTTT.

This clonotype was seen many times. The chain links TRBV7-3 to TRBJ2-2; TRBD2 aligns across 9 bases. Germline V CDR1 and CDR2: SGHTA, FQGTGA. The CDR3 loop spans 17 amino acids. After removal of 0 bases from V and 4 bases from J, the junction contained 6 bases not matched to a gene. The CDR3: CASSLTASGVPTGELFF. The CDR3 nucleotides read TGTGCCAGCAGCTTAACGGCTAGCGGGGTCCCCACCGGGGAGCTGTTTTTT.

This clonotype is termed medium-sized. The chain links TRBV5-5 to TRBJ1-1; D gene unclear. Germline CDR1 is SGHKS and CDR2 is YYEKEE (reference sequence). V was trimmed by 0 bases and J by 7 bases, leaving 10 bases between them. The CDR3 has 13 residues. The CDR3 DNA is TGTGCCAGCAGCTTGGGGAGCTTGAGTGAAGCTTTCTTT. As protein: CASSLGSLSEAFF. Full variable domain (rest looked up from reference TRBV5-5 and TRBJ1-1): DAGVTQSPTHLIKTRGQQVTLRCSPISGHKSVSWYQQVLGQGPQFIFQYYEKEERGRGNFPDRFSARQFPNYSSELNVNALLLGDSALYLCASSLGSLSEAFFGQGTRLTVV.

In its sample, this clonotype was seen many times. The chain recombines TRBV5-6 with TRBJ1-5; D gene unclear. CDR3 length: 18 amino acids. Trimming pared 0 bases from V and 0 bases from J, leaving 16 bases between. Looked up from germline, CDR1 is SGHDT and CDR2 is YYEEEE. Here the CDR3 DNA reads TGTGCCAGCAGCTTGGGGTACTACATCGGGGATAGCAATCAGCCCCAGCATTTT. It specifies CASSLGYYIGDSNQPQHF.

This clonotype was detected many times. The chain joins TRBV12-3 or TRBV12-4 to TRBJ2-6; no reliable D call. The CDR3 has 13 amino acids. V lost 0 bases and J 3 bases, leaving 0 bases between the germline ends. CDR3 sequence: CASSLAGANVLTF. In nucleotides, the CDR3 is TGTGCCAGCAGTTTAGCTGGGGCCAACGTCCTGACTTTC.

This clonotype was counted many times. The rearrangement links TRBV6-2 or TRBV6-3 to TRBJ2-7, with D maybe TRBD2 (5 bases). This CDR3 spans 14 amino acids. Germline CDR1 is MNHEY and CDR2 is SVGEGT. Trimming pared 5 bases from V and 0 bases from J, leaving 11 bases between. This chain's CDR3 is CASSDGMSSYEQYF. The CDR3 coding sequence is TGTGCCAGCAGTGACGGGATGAGCTCCTACGAGCAGTACTTC.

The sample holds a few counts of this clonotype. CDR3 loop: CASSLGRTEAFF. The CDR3 nucleotides are TGTGCCAGCAGTTTAGGGCGCACTGAAGCTTTCTTT. The genes are TRBV12-3 or TRBV12-4 and TRBJ1-1; D is unclear. V gave up 1 base and J gave up 4 bases, with 4 bases separating them. CDR3 length: 12 amino acids.

There are many counts of this clonotype. This chain joins TRBV25-1 and TRBJ1-6; D gene ambiguous. Germline assignment: CDR1 MGHDK and CDR2 SYGVNS. This CDR3 is built from 15 residues. The V gene lost 5 bases and the J gene lost 14 bases, with 22 bases spanning the gap. CDR3 loop: CASSHRTGRVQSLHF. The DNA of the CDR3 is TGTGCCAGCAGTCACCGGACCGGGAGAGTTCAGTCCCTCCACTTT. Full variable domain (rest looked up from reference TRBV25-1 and TRBJ1-6): EADIYQTPRYLVIGTGKKITLECSQTMGHDKMYWYQQDPGMELHLIHYSYGVNSTEKGDLSSESTVSRIRTEHFPLTLESARPSHTSQYLCASSHRTGRVQSLHFGNGTRLTVT.

The table lists this clonotype with many counts. The chain couples TRBV27 to TRBJ1-1; 7 bases map to TRBD1. Germline V gene sequence: CDR1 MNHEY, CDR2 SMNVEV (reference sequence). The CDR3 runs 12 residues. The V and J ends lost 5 bases and 4 bases, in that order; junction bases with no gene match: 1. The CDR3: CASSNRGTEAFF. CDR3 nucleotide sequence: TGTGCCAGCAGTAACAGGGGCACTGAAGCTTTCTTT.

The chain carries TRBV5-1 and TRBJ1-2; 7 positions agree with TRBD1. This CDR3 has 14 amino acids. After removal of 5 bases from V and 1 base from J, the junction contained 5 bases not matched to a gene. Germline values: CDR1 SGHRS, CDR2 YFSETQ. The CDR3 DNA sequence: TGCGCCAGCAGGGAATGGGACAGTAACTATGGCTACACCTTC. It codes for CASREWDSNYGYTF.